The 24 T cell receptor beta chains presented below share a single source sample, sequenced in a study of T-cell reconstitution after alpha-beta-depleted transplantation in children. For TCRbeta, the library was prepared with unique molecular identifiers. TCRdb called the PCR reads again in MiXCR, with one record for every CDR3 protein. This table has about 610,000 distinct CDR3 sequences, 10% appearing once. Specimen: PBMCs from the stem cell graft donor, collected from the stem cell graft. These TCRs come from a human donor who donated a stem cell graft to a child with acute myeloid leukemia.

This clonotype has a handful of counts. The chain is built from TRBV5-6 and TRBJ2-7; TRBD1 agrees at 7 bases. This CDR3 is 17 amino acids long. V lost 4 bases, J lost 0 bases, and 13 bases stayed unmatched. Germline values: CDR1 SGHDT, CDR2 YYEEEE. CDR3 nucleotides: TGTGCCAGCAGCCAATCGGGACAGCGAAAGAGCTCCTACGAGCAGTACTTC. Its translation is CASSQSGQRKSSYEQYF.

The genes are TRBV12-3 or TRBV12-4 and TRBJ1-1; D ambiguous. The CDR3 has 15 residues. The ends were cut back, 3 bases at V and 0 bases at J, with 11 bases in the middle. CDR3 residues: CASSFTAAMNTEAFF. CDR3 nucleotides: TGTGCCAGCAGTTTTACCGCAGCTATGAACACTGAAGCTTTCTTT.

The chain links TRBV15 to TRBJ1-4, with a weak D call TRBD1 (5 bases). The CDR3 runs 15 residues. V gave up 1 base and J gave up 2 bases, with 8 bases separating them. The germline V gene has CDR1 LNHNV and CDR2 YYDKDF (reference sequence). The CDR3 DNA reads TGTGCCACCAGCAGAGTAGGGGCGACTAATGAAAAACTGTTTTTT. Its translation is CATSRVGATNEKLFF.

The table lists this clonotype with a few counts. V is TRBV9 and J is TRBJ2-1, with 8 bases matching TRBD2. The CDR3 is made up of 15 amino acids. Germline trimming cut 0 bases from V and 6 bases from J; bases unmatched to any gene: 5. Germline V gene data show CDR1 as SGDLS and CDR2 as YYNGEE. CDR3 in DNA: TGTGCCAGCAGCGTAGACGGGAGGGCCGTCAATGAGCAGTTCTTC. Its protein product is CASSVDGRAVNEQFF.

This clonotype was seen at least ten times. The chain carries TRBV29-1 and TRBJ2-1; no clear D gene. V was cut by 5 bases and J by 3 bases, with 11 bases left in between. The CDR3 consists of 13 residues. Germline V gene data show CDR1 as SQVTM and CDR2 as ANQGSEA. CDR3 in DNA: TGCAGCGTTAGTAGGGTGAGCTACAATGAGCAGTTCTTC. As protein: CSVSRVSYNEQFF.

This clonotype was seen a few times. The CDR3 spells CASSSTGGTSGTQYF. DNA for the CDR3: TGTGCCAGCAGTTCGACAGGGGGTACCTCGGGGACCCAGTACTTC. The chain is built from TRBV27 and TRBJ2-5; the match to TRBD1 covers 9 bases. The trim removed 4 bases at V and 7 bases at J, leaving 10 bases unmatched. The germline CDR1 and CDR2 sequences are MNHEY and SMNVEV (reference sequence). The CDR3 has 15 residues.

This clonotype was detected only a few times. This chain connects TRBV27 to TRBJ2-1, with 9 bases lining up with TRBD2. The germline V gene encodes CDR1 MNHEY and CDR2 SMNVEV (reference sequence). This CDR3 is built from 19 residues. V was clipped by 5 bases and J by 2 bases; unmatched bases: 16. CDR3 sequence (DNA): TGTGCCAGCAGTCCCACCTCTAGCGGGGTTCCTCGTCCCTACAATGAGCAGTTCTTC. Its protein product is CASSPTSSGVPRPYNEQFF.

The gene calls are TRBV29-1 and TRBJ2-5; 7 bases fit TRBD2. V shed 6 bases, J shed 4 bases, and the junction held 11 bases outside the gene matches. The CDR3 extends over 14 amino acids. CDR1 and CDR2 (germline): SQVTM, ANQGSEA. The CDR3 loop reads CSVVTGRIGETQYF. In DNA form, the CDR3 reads TGCAGCGTCGTGACCGGGAGGATTGGAGAGACCCAGTACTTC.

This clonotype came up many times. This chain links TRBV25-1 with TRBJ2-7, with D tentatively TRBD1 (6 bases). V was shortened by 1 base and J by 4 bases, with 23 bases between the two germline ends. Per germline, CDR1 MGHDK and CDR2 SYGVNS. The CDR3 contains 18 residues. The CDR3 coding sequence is TGTGCCAGCAGTGAATCCCTCCCCCGGGACACCGGGGTTTACGAGCAGTACTTC. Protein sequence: CASSESLPRDTGVYEQYF.

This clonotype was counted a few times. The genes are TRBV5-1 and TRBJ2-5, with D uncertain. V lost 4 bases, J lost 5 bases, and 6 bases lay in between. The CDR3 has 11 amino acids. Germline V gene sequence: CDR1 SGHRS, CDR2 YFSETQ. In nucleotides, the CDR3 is TGCGCCAGCAGCAATTACGAGACCCAGTACTTC. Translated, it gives CASSNYETQYF.

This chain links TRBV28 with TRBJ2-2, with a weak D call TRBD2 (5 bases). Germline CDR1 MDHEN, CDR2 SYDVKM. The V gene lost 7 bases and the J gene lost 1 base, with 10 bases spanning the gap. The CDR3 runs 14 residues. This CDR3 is CASMDGGNTGELFF. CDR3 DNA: TGTGCCAGCATGGACGGAGGGAACACCGGGGAGCTGTTTTTT.

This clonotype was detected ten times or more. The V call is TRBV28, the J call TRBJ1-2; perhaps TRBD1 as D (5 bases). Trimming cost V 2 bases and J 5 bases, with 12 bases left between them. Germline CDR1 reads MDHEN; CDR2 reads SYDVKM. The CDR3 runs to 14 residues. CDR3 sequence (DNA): TGTGCCAGCAGTTTAAGTCGGGGCGGGTATGGCTACACCTTC. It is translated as CASSLSRGGYGYTF.

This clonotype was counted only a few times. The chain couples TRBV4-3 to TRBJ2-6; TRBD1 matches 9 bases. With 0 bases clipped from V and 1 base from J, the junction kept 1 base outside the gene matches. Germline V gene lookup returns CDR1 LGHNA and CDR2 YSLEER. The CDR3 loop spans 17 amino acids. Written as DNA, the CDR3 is TGCGCCAGCAGCCAAGAACAGGGGGCATCTGGGGCCAACGTCCTGACTTTC. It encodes CASSQEQGASGANVLTF.

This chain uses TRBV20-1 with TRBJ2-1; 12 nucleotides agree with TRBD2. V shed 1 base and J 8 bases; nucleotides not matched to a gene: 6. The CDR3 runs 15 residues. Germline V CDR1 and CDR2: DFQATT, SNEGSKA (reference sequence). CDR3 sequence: CSARGSLAGGDEQFF. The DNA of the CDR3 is TGCAGTGCTAGAGGGAGTCTAGCGGGAGGGGATGAGCAGTTCTTC.

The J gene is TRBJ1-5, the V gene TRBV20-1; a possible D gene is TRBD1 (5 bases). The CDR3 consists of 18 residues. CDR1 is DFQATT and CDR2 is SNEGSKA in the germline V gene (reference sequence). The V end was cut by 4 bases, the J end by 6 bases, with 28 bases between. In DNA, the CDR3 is TGCAGTGCTACGACGATGCCCAGGGCAAAACTATGGGGTCAGCCCCAGCATTTT. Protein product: CSATTMPRAKLWGQPQHF.

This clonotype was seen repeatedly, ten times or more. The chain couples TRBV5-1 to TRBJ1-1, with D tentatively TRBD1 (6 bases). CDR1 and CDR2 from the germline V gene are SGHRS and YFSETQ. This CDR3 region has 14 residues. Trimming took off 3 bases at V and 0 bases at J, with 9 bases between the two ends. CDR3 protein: CASSSTGVNTEAFF. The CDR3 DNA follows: TGCGCCAGCAGCTCGACAGGAGTGAACACTGAAGCTTTCTTT.

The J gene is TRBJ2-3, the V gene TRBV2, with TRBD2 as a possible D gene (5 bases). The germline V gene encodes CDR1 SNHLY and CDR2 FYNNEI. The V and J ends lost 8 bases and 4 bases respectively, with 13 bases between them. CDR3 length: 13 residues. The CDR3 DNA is TGTGCCAGCCGGAGGTATAGCGCAGATACGCAGTATTTT. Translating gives CASRRYSADTQYF.

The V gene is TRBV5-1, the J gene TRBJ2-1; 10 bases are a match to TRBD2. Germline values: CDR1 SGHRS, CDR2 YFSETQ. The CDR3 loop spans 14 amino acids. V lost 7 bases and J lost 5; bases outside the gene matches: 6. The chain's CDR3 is CASGPGLANNEQFF. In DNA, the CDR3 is TGCGCCAGCGGTCCGGGACTAGCGAACAATGAGCAGTTCTTC.

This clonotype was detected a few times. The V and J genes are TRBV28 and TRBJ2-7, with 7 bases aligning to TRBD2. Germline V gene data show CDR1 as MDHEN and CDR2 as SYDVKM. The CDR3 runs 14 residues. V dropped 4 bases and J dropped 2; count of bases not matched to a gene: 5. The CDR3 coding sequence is TGTGCCAGCAGTTCCCCAGGGACTACCTACGAGCAGTACTTC. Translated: CASSSPGTTYEQYF. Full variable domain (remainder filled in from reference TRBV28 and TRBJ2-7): DVKVTQSSRYLVKRTGEKVFLECVQDMDHENMFWYRQDPGLGLRLIYFSYDVKMKEKGDIPEGYSVSREKKERFSLILESASTNQTSMYLCASSSPGTTYEQYFGPGTRLTVT.

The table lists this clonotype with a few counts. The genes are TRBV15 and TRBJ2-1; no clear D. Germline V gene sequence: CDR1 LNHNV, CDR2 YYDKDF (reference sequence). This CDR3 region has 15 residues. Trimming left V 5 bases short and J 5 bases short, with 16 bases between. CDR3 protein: CATSPRSLGNNEQFF. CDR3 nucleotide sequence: TGTGCCACCAGCCCCCGTTCTCTAGGGAACAATGAGCAGTTCTTC.

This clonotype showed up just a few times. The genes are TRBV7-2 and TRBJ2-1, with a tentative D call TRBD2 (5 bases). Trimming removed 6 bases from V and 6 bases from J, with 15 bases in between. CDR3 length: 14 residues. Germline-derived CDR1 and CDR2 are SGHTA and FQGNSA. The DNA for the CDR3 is TGTGCCAGCAGTTGGAGGACCTCTTCCAATGAGCAGTTCTTC. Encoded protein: CASSWRTSSNEQFF.

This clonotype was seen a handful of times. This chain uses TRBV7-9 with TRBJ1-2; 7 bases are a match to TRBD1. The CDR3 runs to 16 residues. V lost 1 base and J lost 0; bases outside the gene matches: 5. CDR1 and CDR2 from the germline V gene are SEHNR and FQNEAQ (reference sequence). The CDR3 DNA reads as TGTGCCAGCAGCTTAGTAGCCGGGACAGCTAACTATGGCTACACCTTC. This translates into CASSLVAGTANYGYTF.

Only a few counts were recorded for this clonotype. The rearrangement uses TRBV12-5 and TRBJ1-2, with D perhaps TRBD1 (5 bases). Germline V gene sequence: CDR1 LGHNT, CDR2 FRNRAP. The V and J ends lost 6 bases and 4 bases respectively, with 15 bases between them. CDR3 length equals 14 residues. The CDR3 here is CASGSTGRSYGYTF. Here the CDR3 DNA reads TGTGCTAGTGGATCCACAGGTCGGAGCTATGGCTACACCTTC. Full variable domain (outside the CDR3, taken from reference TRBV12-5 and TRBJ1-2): DARVTQTPRHKVTEMGQEVTMRCQPILGHNTVFWYRQTMMQGLELLAYFRNRAPLDDSGMPKDRFSAEMPDATLATLKIQPSEPRDSAVYFCASGSTGRSYGYTFGSGTRLTVV.

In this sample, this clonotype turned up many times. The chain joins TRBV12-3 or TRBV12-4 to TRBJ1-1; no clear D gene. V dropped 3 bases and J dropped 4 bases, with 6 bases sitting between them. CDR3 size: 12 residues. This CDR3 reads CASSFVPTEAFF. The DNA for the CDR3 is TGTGCCAGCAGTTTCGTACCCACTGAAGCTTTCTTT.